A selection of T cell receptor beta chains follows, all from one sample in a study of T cells after yellow fever vaccination. TCRdb re-derived calls from the 5' RACE reads in MiXCR, one entry per CDR3 protein. The sample lists 100,000 to 150,000 distinct CDR3 sequences; about 8.4% were seen once. This specimen was CD8+ T cells sorted from PBMCs, taken on the day of the yellow fever booster vaccination. Source of these receptors: a man younger than 35 who received the YFV17D yellow fever vaccine. CDR3s include the opening cysteine and the closing phenylalanine or tryptophan. D genes are given only for firm matches. Clone size is given for some rows only: seen once, a few or many times, or a class if the clone is expanded.

abundance	v_gene	j_gene	d_gene	CDR3aa	CDR3nt
few	TRBV7-8	TRBJ2-7	.	CASSGAGSEQYF	TGTGCCAGCAGCGGGGCGGGGAGCGAGCAGTACTTC
few	TRBV9	TRBJ2-3	.	CASSVESRSTDTQYF	TGTGCCAGCAGCGTAGAAAGCCGCAGCACAGATACGCAGTATTTT
few	TRBV15	TRBJ1-1	.	CATSRVRRLITEAFF	TGTGCCACCAGCAGAGTTCGGCGGTTAATCACTGAAGCTTTCTTT
few	TRBV19	TRBJ1-5	.	CASHQEYSNQPQHF	TGTGCCAGTCACCAGGAGTATAGCAATCAGCCCCAGCATTTT
.	TRBV6-5	TRBJ2-1	.	CASRTGTNYNEQFF	TGTGCCAGCAGAACCGGGACCAACTACAATGAGCAGTTCTTC
few	TRBV4-1	TRBJ1-1	.	CASSQVVHSNTEAFF	TGCGCCAGCAGCCAAGTCGTCCATTCGAACACTGAAGCTTTCTTT
.	TRBV9	TRBJ1-2	TRBD1	CASSGEGDRGYGYTF	TGTGCCAGCAGCGGAGAAGGAGACAGGGGCTATGGCTACACCTTC
many	TRBV10-3	TRBJ1-1	.	CAISEEGAEAFF	TGTGCCATCAGTGAAGAGGGGGCTGAAGCTTTCTTT
many	TRBV6-5	TRBJ2-7	.	CASSLGKGRRIYEQYF	TGTGCCAGCAGCCTTGGGAAAGGACGGAGGATCTACGAGCAGTACTTC
many	TRBV4-1	TRBJ1-2	TRBD1	CASSQDRDRVRDYGYTF	TGCGCCAGCAGCCAGGACCGGGACAGGGTTCGTGATTATGGCTACACCTTC
few	TRBV3-1	TRBJ2-5	TRBD2	CASSRPGGLSQETQYF	TGTGCCAGCAGCCGCCCCGGGGGACTATCCCAAGAGACCCAGTACTTC
.	TRBV9	TRBJ1-2	.	CASSDTGNNGYTF	TGTGCCAGCAGCGATACAGGGAACAATGGCTACACCTTC
few	TRBV10-3	TRBJ2-3	.	CAMALGGTDTQYF	TGTGCCATGGCCCTCGGGGGCACAGATACGCAGTATTTT
.	TRBV7-7	TRBJ1-1	.	CASSLERGTEAFF	TGTGCCAGCAGCTTAGAGAGGGGCACTGAAGCTTTCTTT
many	TRBV5-1	TRBJ1-2	.	CASKSKTGTDASGNTF	TGCGCCAGCAAATCAAAGACCGGGACCGACGCCTCGGGGAACACCTTC
.	TRBV7-7	TRBJ2-5	TRBD2	CASSLSGGAPETQYF	TGTGCCAGCAGCTTAAGCGGGGGGGCCCCAGAGACCCAGTACTTC
.	TRBV2	TRBJ2-1	TRBD2	CASSPEWTSGGARYNEQFF	TGTGCCAGCAGTCCGGAGTGGACTAGCGGGGGGGCCAGGTACAATGAGCAGTTCTTC